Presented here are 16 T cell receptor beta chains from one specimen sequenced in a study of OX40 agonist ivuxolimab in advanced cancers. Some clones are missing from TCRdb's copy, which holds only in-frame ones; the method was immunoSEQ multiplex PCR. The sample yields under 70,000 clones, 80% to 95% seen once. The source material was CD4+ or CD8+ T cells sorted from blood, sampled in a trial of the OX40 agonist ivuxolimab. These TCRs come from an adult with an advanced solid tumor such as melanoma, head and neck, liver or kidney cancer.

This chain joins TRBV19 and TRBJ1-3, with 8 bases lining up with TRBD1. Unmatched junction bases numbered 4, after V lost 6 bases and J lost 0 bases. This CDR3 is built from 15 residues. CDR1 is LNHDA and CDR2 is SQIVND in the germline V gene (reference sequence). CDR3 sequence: CASSSGTGSGNTIYF. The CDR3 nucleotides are TGTGCCAGTAGCTCCGGGACAGGCTCTGGAAACACCATATATTTT. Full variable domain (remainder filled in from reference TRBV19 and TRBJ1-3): DGGITQSPKYLFRKEGQNVTLSCEQNLNHDAMYWYRQDPGQGLRLIYYSQIVNDFQKGDIAEGYSVSREKKESFPLTVTSAQKNPTAFYLCASSSGTGSGNTIYFGEGSWLTVV.

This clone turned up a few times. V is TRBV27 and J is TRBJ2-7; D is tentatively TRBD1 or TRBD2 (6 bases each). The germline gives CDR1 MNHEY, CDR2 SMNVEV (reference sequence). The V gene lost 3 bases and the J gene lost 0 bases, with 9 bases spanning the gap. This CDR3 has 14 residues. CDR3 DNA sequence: TGTGCCAGCAGTTTCGGAGGGGGCTCCTACGAGCAGTACTTC. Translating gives CASSFGGGSYEQYF.

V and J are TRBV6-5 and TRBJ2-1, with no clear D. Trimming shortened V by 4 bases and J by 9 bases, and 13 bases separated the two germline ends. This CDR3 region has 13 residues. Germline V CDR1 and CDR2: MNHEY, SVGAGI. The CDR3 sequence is CASSSAAGSEQFF. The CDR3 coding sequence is TGTGCCAGCAGTTCAGCCGCAGGTAGTGAGCAGTTCTTC.

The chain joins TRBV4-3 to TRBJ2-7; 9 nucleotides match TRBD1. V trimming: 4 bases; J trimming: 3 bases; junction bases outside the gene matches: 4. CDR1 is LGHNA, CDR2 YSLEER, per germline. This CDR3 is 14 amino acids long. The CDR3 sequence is CASSPGQGDYEQYF. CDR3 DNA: TGCGCCAGCAGCCCGGGACAGGGTGACTACGAGCAGTACTTC.

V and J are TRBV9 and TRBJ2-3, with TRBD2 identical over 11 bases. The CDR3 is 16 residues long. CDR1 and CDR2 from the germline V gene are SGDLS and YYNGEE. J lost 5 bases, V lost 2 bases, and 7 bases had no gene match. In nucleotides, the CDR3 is TGTGCCAGCAGCGTCGGTAGCGGGGGGGCCGGAGATACGCAGTATTTT. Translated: CASSVGSGGAGDTQYF.

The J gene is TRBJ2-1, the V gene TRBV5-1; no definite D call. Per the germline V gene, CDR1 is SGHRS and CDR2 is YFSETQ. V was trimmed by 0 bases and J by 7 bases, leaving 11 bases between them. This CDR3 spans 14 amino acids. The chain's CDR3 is CASSLVYVGNEQFF. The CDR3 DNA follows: TGCGCCAGCAGCTTGGTGTACGTGGGGAATGAGCAGTTCTTC.

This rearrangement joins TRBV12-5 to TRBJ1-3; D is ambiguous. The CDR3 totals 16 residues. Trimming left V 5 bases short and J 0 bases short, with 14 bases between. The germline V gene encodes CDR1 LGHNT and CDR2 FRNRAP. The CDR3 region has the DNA TGTGCTAGTGGTCCCACCGACTGGAGCTCTGGAAACACCATATATTTT. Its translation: CASGPTDWSSGNTIYF.

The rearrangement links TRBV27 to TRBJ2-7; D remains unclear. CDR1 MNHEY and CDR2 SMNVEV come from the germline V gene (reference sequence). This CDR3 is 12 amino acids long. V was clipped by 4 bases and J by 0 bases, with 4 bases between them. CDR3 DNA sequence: TGTGCCAGCAGTTCCTTCTCCTACGAGCAGTACTTC. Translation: CASSSFSYEQYF.

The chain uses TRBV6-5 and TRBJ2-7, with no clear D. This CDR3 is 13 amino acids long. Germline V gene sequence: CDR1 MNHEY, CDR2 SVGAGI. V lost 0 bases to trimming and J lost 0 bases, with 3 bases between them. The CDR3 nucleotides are TGTGCCAGCAGTTACTCGATCTCCTACGAGCAGTACTTC. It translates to CASSYSISYEQYF.

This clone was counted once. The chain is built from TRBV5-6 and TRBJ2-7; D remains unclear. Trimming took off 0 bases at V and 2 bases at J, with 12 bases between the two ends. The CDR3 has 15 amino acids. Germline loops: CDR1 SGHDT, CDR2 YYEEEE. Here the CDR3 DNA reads TGTGCCAGCAGCTTGGCCCTGACAAATACCTACGAGCAGTACTTC. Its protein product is CASSLALTNTYEQYF. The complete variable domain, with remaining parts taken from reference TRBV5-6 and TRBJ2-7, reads DAGVTQSPTHLIKTRGQQVTLRCSPKSGHDTVSWYQQALGQGPQFIFQYYEEEERQRGNFPDRFSGHQFPNYSSELNVNALLLGDSALYLCASSLALTNTYEQYFGPGTRLTVT.

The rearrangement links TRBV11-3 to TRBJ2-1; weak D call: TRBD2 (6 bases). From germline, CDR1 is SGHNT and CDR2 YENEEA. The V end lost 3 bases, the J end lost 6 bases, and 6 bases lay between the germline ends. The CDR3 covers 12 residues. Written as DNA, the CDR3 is TGTGCCAGCAGCTTCGGGGGCAATGAGCAGTTCTTC. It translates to CASSFGGNEQFF.

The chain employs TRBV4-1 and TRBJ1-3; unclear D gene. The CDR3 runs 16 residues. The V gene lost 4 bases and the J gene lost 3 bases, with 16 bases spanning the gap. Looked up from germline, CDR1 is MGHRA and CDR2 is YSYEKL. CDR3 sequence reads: CASSPRVAESGNTIYF. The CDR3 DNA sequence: TGCGCCAGCAGCCCTAGGGTGGCAGAGAGTGGAAACACCATATATTTT.

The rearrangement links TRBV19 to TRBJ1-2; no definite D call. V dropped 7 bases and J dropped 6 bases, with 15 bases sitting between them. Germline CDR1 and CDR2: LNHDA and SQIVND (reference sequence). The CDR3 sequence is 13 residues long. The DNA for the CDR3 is TGTGCCAGTACCTTCGGGGAAACCCATGGCTACACCTTC. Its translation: CASTFGETHGYTF.

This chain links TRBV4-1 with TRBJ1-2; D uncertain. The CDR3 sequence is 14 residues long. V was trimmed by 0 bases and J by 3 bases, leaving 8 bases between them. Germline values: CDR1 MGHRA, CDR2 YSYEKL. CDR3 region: CASSQDVTDYGYTF. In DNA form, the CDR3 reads TGCGCCAGCAGCCAAGATGTAACGGACTATGGCTACACCTTC.

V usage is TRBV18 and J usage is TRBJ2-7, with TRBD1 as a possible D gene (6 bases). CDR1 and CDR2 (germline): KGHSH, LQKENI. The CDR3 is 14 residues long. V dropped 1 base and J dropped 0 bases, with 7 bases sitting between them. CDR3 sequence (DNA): TGTGCCAGCTCACCACAGGACAGCTCCTACGAGCAGTACTTC. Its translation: CASSPQDSSYEQYF.

CDR3 residues: CASSSVDDTEAFF. The CDR3 region has the DNA TGTGCCAGCAGCTCCGTCGATGACACTGAAGCTTTCTTT. This chain connects TRBV5-4 to TRBJ1-1; D is ambiguous. This CDR3 has 13 amino acids. The ends were cut back, 3 bases at V and 3 bases at J, with 9 bases in the middle. Germline lookup yields CDR1 SGHNT and CDR2 YYREEE (reference sequence). The full variable domain, completed using reference TRBV5-4 and TRBJ1-1, is ETGVTQSPTHLIKTRGQQVTLRCSSQSGHNTVSWYQQALGQGPQFIFQYYREEENGRGNFPPRFSGLQFPNYSSELNVNALELDDSALYLCASSSVDDTEAFFGQGTRLTVV.